This T cell receptor (beta chain) was sequenced in a study of shared clonotypes between healthy human individuals. V shed 7 bases and J shed 4 bases, with 14 bases lying between them. Looked up from germline, CDR1 is MDHEN and CDR2 is SYDVKM. The CDR3 runs 14 residues. The study separated CD4+ cells into CD45RA+ naive and CD45RA-negative memory subsets. Assay: immunoSEQ multiplex PCR; the TCRdb copy retains only in-frame clones and omits some. The sample carries millions of clones, 90% to 95% recorded once. Study results and caveats: An anticipated effect of sequencing depth on clonotype sharing among donors was recognized. Though the depth was large, rarefaction showed that sorted-subset sequencing was incomplete. Naive CD4 clonotypes overlapped across a handful of donors at approximately 5.5%.

This clone was observed a handful of times. What it recognizes is unknown. Sequencing used naive CD4+ T cells from PBMCs. Subset described: CD45RA+ positively selected. The source is a man between 18 and 35 years old in good health. Some clones in this sample may be carry-over from other donors' samples. The J gene is TRBJ1-5, the V gene TRBV28, with D tentatively TRBD1 (5 bases). The CDR3 is CASIHGTANQPQHF. The CDR3 region has the DNA TGTGCCAGCATCCATGGGACCGCGAATCAGCCCCAGCATTTT.